This T cell receptor beta chain was identified in a study of T-cell memory formation after mild COVID-19. Findings and caveats of the study: Pre-infection memory showed some responding clones, and this suggested that cross-reactive memory joined. CD4+ contracting clones were mainly CM and EM; CD8+ ones, EMRA. Unconfirmed was the SARS-CoV-2 specificity of second-wave clones that peaked on day 37.

The CDR3 spans 12 residues. CDR1 is MNHEY and CDR2 is SVGAGI in the germline V gene. The V gene lost 8 bases and the J gene lost 9 bases, with 14 bases spanning the gap. Comments on this clonotype: Its antigen is undetermined.

5'RACE with constant-segment primers yielded barcoded, UMI-tagged TCR alpha and TCR beta cDNA libraries. One entry per CDR3 protein results from TCRdb running MiXCR on the 5' RACE reads. The sample holds over 150,000 distinct CDR3 sequences; about a fifth are singletons and the top ten take 3% to 4%. The source is a man between 18 and 35 years old who had mild COVID-19 (a few samples of this study predate the infection). Cell type and time point are not known. The sample taken for sequencing was PBMCs or a T cell subset sorted from them (not recorded which). The V call is TRBV6-5, the J call TRBJ2-1; D may correspond to TRBD1 or TRBD2 (5 bases each). CDR3: CASRGERGEQFF. The DNA of the CDR3 is TGTGCCAGCCGTGGGGAGAGGGGTGAGCAGTTCTTC.